This TCR beta chain appears in the sequencing data of a study of response to subunit inactivated influenza vaccine. Per the germline V gene, CDR1 is DFQATT and CDR2 is SNEGSKA (reference sequence). The length of the CDR3 is 14 residues. V lost 5 bases and J 5 bases, leaving 15 bases between the germline ends. Comments on this clonotype: Its antigen is undetermined.

Study results and caveats: Every seasonal influenza vaccination brings in few new T cells, the authors suggested.

TCRdb analysed the RT-PCR reads with MiXCR anew, one entry per CDR3 protein. The data show about 190,000 distinct CDR3 sequences, approximately 15% seen once. J is TRBJ2-2 and V is TRBV20-1; D may be TRBD1 (6 bases). Sequences were derived from CD8+ T cells sorted from PBMCs, sampled 5 days after vaccination. The sequence was obtained from a man aged 50-60 years who received an inactivated influenza vaccine. For the CDR3, the DNA is TGCAGTGCTCGGGACATTAGAGAGACCGGGGAGCTGTTTTTT. Amino acid sequence: CSARDIRETGELFF.